This TCR beta chain was identified during a study of blood T cell repertoires in COVID-19. Study background: Specimens from acute and convalescent COVID-19 originated in the United States, Italy and Spain. In each case, the material was cDNA or gDNA derived from T cells, B-cell-depleted T cells, or PBMCs.

V shed 0 bases and J 3 bases; nucleotides not matched to a gene: 4. Germline loops: CDR1 KGHSH, CDR2 LQKENI. This CDR3 spans 15 amino acids. Original processing methods: Reference gene primers were amplified, and this amplification served to estimate nucleated cell counts. The table came from immunoSEQ multiplex PCR; TCRdb's copy has only in-frame clones and leaves some out. Clone size and V and J calls were adopted from that table, with D and trimming inferred from the DNA. Of some 100,000 clones listed, more than 65% were seen once; the top ten hold 9% to 14%. The sample taken for sequencing was peripheral blood. The V gene is TRBV18, the J gene TRBJ1-2; 7 nucleotides align to TRBD1. The TCR originated in a woman aged 70-85 years with acute or convalescent COVID-19. The CDR3 DNA is TGTGCCAGCTCACCACCGACAGGGAATGACTATGGCTACACCTTC. It is translated as CASSPPTGNDYGYTF.